Presented here are 11 T cell receptor beta chains from one specimen sequenced in a study of a mutant IDH1 vaccine in newly diagnosed glioma. Produced via immunoSEQ multiplex PCR; TCRdb's table is partial and in-frame only. The top ten hold 0.5% to 0.6% of the sample, which has about 98,000 clones, about 87% seen once. Time point noted: baseline, week 1 (first vaccination visit). The treatment was: pre-vaccination baseline after standard-of-care therapy. Source: PBMCs, taken from a glioma patient treated with radiotherapy, temozolomide or both. The receptors come from a woman in her forties or fifties with glioma.

The chain joins TRBV6-1 to TRBJ2-7; weak D call: TRBD2 (6 bases). V lost 7 bases to trimming and J lost 3 bases, with 19 bases between them. Germline V gene lookup returns CDR1 MNHNS and CDR2 SASEGT. The length of the CDR3 is 15 residues. CDR3 residues: CASKRERGGSYEQYF. CDR3 coding DNA: TGTGCCAGCAAGCGAGAAAGAGGAGGGAGCTACGAGCAGTACTTC.

The chain has TRBV7-9 and TRBJ1-2; 7 bases match TRBD1. The CDR3 has 14 residues. Germline V CDR1 and CDR2: SEHNR, FQNEAQ (reference sequence). V lost 5 bases and J lost 4; bases outside the gene matches: 7. The chain's CDR3 is CASSPGQSRYGYTF. The CDR3 nucleotides are TGTGCCAGCAGCCCGGGACAGTCACGCTATGGCTACACCTTC.

V and J are TRBV9 and TRBJ2-7; 7 positions agree with TRBD2. J lost 2 bases, V lost 3 bases, and 2 bases had no gene match. Looked up from germline, CDR1 is SGDLS and CDR2 is YYNGEE. CDR3 length: 13 residues. CDR3 in DNA: TGTGCCAGCAGCGCTAGCGGCACCTACGAGCAGTACTTC. Encoded protein: CASSASGTYEQYF.

The V and J genes are TRBV10-3 and TRBJ2-5, with D hard to call. CDR3 length equals 13 residues. Germline V gives CDR1 ENHRY, CDR2 SYGVKD. V shed 7 bases and J shed 5 bases, with 14 bases lying between them. The CDR3 loop reads CAINLQIGETQYF. CDR3 DNA: TGTGCCATCAACCTACAGATAGGGGAGACCCAGTACTTC.

This rearrangement joins TRBV6-6 to TRBJ2-7; tentatively, D is TRBD2 (6 bases). Germline values: CDR1 MNHNY, CDR2 SVGAGI (reference sequence). This CDR3 contains 15 residues. V was pared by 4 bases and J by 2 bases, with 15 bases between. Here the CDR3 DNA reads TGTGCCAGCAGTTCGCCGGGACTTTTTGCCTACGAGCAGTACTTC. Its protein is CASSSPGLFAYEQYF.

The rearrangement uses TRBV21-1 and TRBJ2-7. TRBV21-1 is shown as a pseudogene. The CDR3 extends over 15 amino acids. The CDR3 coding sequence is TGTGCCCCCAGGGGGGGCAAAATGAGCTCCTACGAGCAGTACTTC. Translated: CAPRGGKMSSYEQYF.

This chain links TRBV6-6 with TRBJ1-1; no firm D call. This CDR3 has 13 amino acids. The ends were cut back, 6 bases at V and 1 base at J, with 9 bases in the middle. Germline CDR1 reads MNHNY; CDR2 reads SVGAGI (reference sequence). CDR3 region: CASSSGENTEAFF. As DNA, the CDR3 is TGTGCCAGCAGCTCCGGAGAGAACACTGAAGCTTTCTTT.

V gene TRBV9 combines with J gene TRBJ2-1; D not resolved. CDR3 length equals 15 residues. The V end was cut by 0 bases, the J end by 0 bases, with 7 bases between. Looked up from germline, CDR1 is SGDLS and CDR2 is YYNGEE. CDR3 protein: CASSVAPSSYNEQFF. The CDR3 nucleotides are TGTGCCAGCAGCGTAGCCCCAAGCTCCTACAATGAGCAGTTCTTC.

The chain joins TRBV28 to TRBJ1-5; 7 nucleotides match TRBD1. After removal of 10 bases from V and 1 base from J, the junction contained 1 base not matched to a gene. The CDR3 length is 12 residues. CDR1 is MDHEN, CDR2 SYDVKM, per germline. In DNA form, the CDR3 reads TGTGCCACCAGGGGGAGCAATCAGCCCCAGCATTTT. The encoded protein is CATRGSNQPQHF.

Here the CDR3 DNA reads TGTGCCAGCAGTCCCCTCCAGGGCCGTGGCACTGAAGCTTTCTTT. It encodes CASSPLQGRGTEAFF. The J gene is TRBJ1-1, the V gene TRBV28, with D possibly TRBD1 on 5 matching bases. V lost 5 bases and J 4 bases, leaving 17 bases between the germline ends. The germline V gene encodes CDR1 MDHEN and CDR2 SYDVKM. The length of the CDR3 is 15 residues.

The chain combines TRBV13 with TRBJ2-3, with D uncertain. V lost 1 base, J lost 0 bases, and 11 bases lay in between. CDR3 length: 16 amino acids. CDR1 is PRHDT, CDR2 FYEKMQ, per germline (reference sequence). CDR3 sequence (DNA): TGTGCCAGCAGCTTAGCGTCGTGGGCTAGCACAGATACGCAGTATTTT. As protein: CASSLASWASTDTQYF.